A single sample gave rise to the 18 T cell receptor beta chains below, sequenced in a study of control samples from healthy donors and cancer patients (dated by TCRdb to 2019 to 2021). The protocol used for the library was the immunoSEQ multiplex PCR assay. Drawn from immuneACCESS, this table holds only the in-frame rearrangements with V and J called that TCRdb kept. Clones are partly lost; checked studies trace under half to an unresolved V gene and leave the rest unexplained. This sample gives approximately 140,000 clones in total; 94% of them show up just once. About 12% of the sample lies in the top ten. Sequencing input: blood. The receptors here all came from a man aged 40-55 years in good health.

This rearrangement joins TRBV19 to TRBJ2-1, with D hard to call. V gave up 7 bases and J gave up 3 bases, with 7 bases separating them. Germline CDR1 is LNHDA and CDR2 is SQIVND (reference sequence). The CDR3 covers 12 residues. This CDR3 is CASTGGYNEQFF. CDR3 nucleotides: TGTGCCAGTACCGGCGGCTACAATGAGCAGTTCTTC.

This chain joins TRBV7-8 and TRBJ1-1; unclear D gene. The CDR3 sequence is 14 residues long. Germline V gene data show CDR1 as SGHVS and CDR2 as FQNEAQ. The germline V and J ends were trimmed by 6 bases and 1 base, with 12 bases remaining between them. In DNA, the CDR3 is TGTGCCAGCAGTCTGGGGAGACGGAACACTGAAGCTTTCTTT. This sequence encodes CASSLGRRNTEAFF.

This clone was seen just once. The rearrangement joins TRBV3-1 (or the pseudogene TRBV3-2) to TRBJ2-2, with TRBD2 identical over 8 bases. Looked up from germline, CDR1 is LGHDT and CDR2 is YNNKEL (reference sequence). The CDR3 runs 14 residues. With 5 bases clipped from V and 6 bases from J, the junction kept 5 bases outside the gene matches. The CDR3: CASSTPGGSGELFF. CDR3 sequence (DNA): TGTGCCAGCAGCACCCCGGGGGGGTCCGGGGAGCTGTTTTTT.

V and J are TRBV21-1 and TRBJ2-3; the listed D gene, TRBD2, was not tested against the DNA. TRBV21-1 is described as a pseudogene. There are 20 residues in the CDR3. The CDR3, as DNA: TGTGCCAGCAGCAAAGCGTGGCTAGCGGGATTAGGTGGTCAGTCAGATACGCAGTATTTT. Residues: CASSKAWLAGLGGQSDTQYF.

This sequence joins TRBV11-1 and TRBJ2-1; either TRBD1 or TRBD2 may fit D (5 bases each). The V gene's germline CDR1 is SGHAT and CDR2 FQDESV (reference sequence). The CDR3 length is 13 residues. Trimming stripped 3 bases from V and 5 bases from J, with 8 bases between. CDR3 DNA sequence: TGTGCCAGCAGCTTTTGGGGGAACAATGAGCAGTTCTTC. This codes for CASSFWGNNEQFF.

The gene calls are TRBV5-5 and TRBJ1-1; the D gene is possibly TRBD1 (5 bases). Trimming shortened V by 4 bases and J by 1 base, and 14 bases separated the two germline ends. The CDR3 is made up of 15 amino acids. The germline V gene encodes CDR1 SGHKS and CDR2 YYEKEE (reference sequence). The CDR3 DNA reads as TGTGCCAGCAGCAAAGAGGCTGGGGGGAACACTGAAGCTTTCTTT. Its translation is CASSKEAGGNTEAFF.

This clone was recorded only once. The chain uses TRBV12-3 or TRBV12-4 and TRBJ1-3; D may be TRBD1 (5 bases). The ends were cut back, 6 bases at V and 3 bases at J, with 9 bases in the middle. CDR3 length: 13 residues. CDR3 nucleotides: TGTGCCAGCAGGGGGACGGGTGGAAACACCATATATTTT. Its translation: CASRGTGGNTIYF.

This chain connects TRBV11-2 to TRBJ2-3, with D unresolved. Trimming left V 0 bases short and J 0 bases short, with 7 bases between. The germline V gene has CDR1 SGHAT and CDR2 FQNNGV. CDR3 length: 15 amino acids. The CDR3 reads CASSLDSTSTDTQYF. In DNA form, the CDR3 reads TGTGCCAGCAGCTTAGATAGTACCAGCACAGATACGCAGTATTTT.

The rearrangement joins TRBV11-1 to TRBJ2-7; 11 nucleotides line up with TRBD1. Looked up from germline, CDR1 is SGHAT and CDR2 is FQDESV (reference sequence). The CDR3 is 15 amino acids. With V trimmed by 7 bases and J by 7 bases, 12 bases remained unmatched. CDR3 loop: CASTIPGTGGIEQYF. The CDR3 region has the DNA TGTGCCAGCACCATCCCCGGGACAGGGGGTATTGAGCAGTACTTC.

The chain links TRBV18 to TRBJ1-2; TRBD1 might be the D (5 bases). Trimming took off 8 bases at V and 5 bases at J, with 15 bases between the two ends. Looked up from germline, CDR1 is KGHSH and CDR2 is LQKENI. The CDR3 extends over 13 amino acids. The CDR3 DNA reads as TGTGCCAGCCCTAGGGACGGAGCGTATGGCTACACCTTC. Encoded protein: CASPRDGAYGYTF.

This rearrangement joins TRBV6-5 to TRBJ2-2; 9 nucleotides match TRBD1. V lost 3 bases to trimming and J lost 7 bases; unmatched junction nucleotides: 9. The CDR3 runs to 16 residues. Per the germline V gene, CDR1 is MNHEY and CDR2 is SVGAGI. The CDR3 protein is CASSYRTGVGGGELFF. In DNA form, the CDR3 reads TGTGCCAGCAGTTATAGGACAGGGGTAGGCGGCGGGGAGCTGTTTTTT.

CDR3 in DNA: TGTGCCAGCAGCCTTACACGGGATACGCAGTATTTT. It translates to CASSLTRDTQYF. The chain combines TRBV6-5 with TRBJ2-3; D remains unclear. The length of the CDR3 is 12 residues. CDR1 is MNHEY, CDR2 SVGAGI, per germline. Trimming pared 6 bases from V and 6 bases from J, leaving 10 bases between.

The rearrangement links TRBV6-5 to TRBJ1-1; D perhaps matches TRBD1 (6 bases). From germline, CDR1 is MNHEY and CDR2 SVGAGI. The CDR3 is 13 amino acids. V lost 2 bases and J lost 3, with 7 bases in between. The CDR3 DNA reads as TGTGCCAGCAGTTACGGGGGGCACACTGAAGCTTTCTTT. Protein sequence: CASSYGGHTEAFF.

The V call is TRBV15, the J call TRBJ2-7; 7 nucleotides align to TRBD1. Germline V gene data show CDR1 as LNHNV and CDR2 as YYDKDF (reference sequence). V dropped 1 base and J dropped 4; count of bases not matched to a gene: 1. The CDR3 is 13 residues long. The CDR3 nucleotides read TGTGCCACCAGCAGAGGGGGACAGTACGAGCAGTACTTC. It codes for CATSRGGQYEQYF.

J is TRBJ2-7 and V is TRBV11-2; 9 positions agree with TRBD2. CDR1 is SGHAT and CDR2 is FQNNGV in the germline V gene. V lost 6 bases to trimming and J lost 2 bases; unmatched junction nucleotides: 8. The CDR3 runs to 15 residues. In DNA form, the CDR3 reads TGTGCCAGCAGGTTGGCTGGCGGGGGGGCCTACGAGCAGTACTTC. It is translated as CASRLAGGGAYEQYF.

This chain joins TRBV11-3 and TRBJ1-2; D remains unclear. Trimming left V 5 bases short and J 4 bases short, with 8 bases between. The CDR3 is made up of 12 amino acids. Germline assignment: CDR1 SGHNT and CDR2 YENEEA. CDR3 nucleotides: TGTGCCAGCAGCCGAGACGGCTATGGCTACACCTTC. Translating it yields CASSRDGYGYTF.

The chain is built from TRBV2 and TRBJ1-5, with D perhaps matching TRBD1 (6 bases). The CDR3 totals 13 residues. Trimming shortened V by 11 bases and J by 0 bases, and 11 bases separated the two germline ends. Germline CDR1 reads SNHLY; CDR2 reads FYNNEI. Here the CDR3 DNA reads TGTGCCGCACGGACAGATAGCAATCAGCCCCAGCATTTT. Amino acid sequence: CAARTDSNQPQHF.

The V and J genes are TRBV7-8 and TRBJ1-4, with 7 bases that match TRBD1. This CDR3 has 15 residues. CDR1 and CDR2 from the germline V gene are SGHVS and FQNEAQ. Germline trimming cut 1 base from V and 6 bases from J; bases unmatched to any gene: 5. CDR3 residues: CASSLGGTVYEKLFF. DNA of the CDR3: TGTGCCAGCAGCTTAGGCGGGACAGTATATGAAAAACTGTTTTTT.